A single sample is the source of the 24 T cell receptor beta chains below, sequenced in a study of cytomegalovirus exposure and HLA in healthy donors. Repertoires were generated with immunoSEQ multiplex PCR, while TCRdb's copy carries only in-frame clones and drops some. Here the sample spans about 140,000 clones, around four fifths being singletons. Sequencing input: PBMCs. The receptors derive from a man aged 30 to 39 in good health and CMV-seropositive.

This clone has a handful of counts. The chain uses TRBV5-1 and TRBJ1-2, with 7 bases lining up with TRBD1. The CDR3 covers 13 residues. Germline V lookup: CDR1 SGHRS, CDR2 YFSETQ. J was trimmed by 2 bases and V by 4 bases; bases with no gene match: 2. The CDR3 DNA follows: TGCGCCAGCAGCGGGACAGCCAACTATGGCTACACCTTC. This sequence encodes CASSGTANYGYTF.

The CDR3 protein is CAWSLGGGAWYEQYF. CDR3 sequence (DNA): TGTGCCTGGAGTCTAGGGGGGGGCGCTTGGTACGAGCAGTACTTC. The J gene is TRBJ2-7, the V gene TRBV30; D may be TRBD2 (7 bases). Trimming took off 2 bases at V and 4 bases at J, with 18 bases between the two ends. Germline V CDR1 and CDR2: GTSNPN, SVGIG (reference sequence). The CDR3 is 15 amino acids. The whole variable domain, filled in from reference TRBV30 and TRBJ2-7, reads SQTIHQWPATLVQPVGSPLSLECTVEGTSNPNLYWYRQAAGRGLQLLFYSVGIGQISSEVPQNLSASRPQDRQFILSSKKLLLSDSGFYLCAWSLGGGAWYEQYFGPGTRLTVT.

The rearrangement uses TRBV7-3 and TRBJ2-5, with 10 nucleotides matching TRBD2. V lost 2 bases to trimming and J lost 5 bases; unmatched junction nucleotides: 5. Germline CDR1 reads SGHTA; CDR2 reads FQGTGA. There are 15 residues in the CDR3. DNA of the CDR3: TGTGCCAGCAGCTTAGACGGGACTAGCGAGGAGACCCAGTACTTC. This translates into CASSLDGTSEETQYF.

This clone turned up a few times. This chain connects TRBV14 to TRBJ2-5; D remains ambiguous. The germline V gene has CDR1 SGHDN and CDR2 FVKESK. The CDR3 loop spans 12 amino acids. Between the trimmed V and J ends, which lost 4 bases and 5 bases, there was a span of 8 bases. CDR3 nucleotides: TGTGCCAGCAGCCCTTCGCGGGAGACCCAGTACTTC. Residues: CASSPSRETQYF.

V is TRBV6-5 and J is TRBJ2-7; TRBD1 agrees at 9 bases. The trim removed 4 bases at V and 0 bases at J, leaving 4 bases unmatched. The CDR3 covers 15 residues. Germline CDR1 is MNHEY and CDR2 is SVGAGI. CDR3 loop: CASSFGQGSSYEQYF. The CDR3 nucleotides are TGTGCCAGCAGTTTCGGACAGGGGAGCTCCTACGAGCAGTACTTC.

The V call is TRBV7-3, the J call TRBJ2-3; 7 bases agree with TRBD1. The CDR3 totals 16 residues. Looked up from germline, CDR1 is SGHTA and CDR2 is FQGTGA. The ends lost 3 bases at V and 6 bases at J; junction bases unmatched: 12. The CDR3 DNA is TGTGCCAGCAGCTTTACAGGGGAAGGTATAGCTGATACGCAGTATTTT. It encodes CASSFTGEGIADTQYF.

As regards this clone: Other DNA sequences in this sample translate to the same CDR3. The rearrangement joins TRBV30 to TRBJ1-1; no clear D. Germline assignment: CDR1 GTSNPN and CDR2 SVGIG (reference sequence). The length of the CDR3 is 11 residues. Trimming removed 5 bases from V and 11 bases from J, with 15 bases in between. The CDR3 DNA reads TGTGCCTGGGCGAGGCTGGATGAGGCTTTCTTT. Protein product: CAWARLDEAFF.

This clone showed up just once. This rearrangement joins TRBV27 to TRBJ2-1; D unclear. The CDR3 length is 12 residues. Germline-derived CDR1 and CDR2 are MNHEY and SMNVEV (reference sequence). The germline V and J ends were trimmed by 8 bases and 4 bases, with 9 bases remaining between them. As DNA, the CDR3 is TGTGCCAGCCCCCCTCCGTACAATGAGCAGTTCTTC. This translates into CASPPPYNEQFF.

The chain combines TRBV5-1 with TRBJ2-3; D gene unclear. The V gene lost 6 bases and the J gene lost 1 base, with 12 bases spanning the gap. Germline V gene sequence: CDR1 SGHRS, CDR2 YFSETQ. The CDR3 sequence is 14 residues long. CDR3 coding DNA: TGCGCCAGCACACCCGGGTCGGGCACAGATACGCAGTATTTT. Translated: CASTPGSGTDTQYF. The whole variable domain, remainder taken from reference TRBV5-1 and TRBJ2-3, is KAGVTQTPRYLIKTRGQQVTLSCSPISGHRSVSWYQQTPGQGLQFLFEYFSETQRNKGNFPGRFSGRQFSNSRSEMNVSTLELGDSALYLCASTPGSGTDTQYFGPGTRLTVL.

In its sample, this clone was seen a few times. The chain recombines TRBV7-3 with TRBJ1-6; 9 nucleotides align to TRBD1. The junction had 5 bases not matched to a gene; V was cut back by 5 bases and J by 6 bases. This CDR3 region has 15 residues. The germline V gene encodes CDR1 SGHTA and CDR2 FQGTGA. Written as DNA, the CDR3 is TGTGCCAGCAGCCTTACAGGGGGCAGTAATTCACCCCTCCACTTT. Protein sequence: CASSLTGGSNSPLHF. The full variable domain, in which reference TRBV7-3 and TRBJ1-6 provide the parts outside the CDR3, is GAGVSQTPSNKVTEKGKYVELRCDPISGHTALYWYRQSLGQGPEFLIYFQGTGAADDSGLPNDRFFAVRPEGSVSTLKIQRTERGDSAVYLCASSLTGGSNSPLHFGNGTRLTVT.

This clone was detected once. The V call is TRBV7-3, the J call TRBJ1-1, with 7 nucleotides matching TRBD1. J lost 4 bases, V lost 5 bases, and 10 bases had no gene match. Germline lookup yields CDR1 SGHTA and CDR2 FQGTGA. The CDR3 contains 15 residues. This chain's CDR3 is CASSTDRAGATEAFF. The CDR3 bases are TGTGCCAGCAGCACTGACAGGGCTGGGGCCACTGAAGCTTTCTTT.

CDR3 protein: CASSLVYRITNYGYTF. CDR3 nucleotide sequence: TGTGCCAGCAGCTTGGTTTACAGAATAACTAACTATGGCTACACCTTC. V and J are TRBV5-6 and TRBJ1-2; D gene uncertain. The CDR3 has 16 residues. CDR1 and CDR2 from the germline V gene are SGHDT and YYEEEE. V was clipped by 0 bases and J by 0 bases, with 12 bases between them.

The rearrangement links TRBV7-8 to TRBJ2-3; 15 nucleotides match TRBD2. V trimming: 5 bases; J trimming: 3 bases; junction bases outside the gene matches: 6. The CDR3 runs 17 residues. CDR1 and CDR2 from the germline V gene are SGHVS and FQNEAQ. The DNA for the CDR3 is TGTGCCAGCAGCCTGGGACTAGCGGGAGGTTGGACAGATACGCAGTATTTT. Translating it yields CASSLGLAGGWTDTQYF.

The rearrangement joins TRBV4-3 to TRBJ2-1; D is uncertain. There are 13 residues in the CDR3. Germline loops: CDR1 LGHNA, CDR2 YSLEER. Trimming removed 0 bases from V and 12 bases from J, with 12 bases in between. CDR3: CASSQESSRRQFF. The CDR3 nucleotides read TGCGCCAGCAGCCAAGAGAGTTCAAGGAGGCAGTTCTTC.

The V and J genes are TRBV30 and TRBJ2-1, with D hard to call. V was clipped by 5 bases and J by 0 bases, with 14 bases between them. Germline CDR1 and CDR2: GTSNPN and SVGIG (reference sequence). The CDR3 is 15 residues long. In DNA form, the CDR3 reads TGTGCCTGGCAAGAGGCCGCGAGCTCCTACAATGAGCAGTTCTTC. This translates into CAWQEAASSYNEQFF.

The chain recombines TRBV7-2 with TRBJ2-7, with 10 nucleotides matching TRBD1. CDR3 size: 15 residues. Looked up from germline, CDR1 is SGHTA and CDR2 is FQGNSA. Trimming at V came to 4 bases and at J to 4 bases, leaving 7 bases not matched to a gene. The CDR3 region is CASSSPGQGLYEQYF. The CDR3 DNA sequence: TGTGCCAGCAGCTCACCGGGACAGGGGTTGTACGAGCAGTACTTC. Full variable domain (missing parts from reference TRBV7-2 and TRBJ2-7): GAGVSQSPSNKVTEKGKDVELRCDPISGHTALYWYRQSLGQGLEFLIYFQGNSAPDKSGLPSDRFSAERTGGSVSTLTIQRTQQEDSAVYLCASSSPGQGLYEQYFGPGTRLTVT.

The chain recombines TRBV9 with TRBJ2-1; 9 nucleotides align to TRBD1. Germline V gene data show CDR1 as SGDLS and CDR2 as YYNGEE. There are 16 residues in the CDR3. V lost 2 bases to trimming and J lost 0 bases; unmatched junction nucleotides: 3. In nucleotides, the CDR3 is TGTGCCAGCAGCGTTCCGGGACAGGGCTCCTACAATGAGCAGTTCTTC. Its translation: CASSVPGQGSYNEQFF.

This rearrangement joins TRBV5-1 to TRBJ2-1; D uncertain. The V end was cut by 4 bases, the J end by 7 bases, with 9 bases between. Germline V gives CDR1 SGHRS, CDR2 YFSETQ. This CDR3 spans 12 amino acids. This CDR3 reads CASSHERNEQFF. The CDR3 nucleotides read TGCGCCAGCAGCCACGAGAGGAATGAGCAGTTCTTC.

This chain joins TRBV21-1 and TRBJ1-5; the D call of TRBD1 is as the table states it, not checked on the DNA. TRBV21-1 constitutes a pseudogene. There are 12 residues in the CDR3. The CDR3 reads CASSTSRQPQHF. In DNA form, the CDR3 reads TGTGCCAGCAGCACCTCCAGGCAGCCCCAGCATTTT.

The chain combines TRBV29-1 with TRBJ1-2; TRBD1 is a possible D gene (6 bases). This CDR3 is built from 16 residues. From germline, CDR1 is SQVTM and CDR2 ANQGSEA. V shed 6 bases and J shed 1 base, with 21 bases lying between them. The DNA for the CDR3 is TGCAGCGTCGCCTTCTTCAGACAGGCCCTTAACTATGGCTACACCTTC. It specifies CSVAFFRQALNYGYTF.

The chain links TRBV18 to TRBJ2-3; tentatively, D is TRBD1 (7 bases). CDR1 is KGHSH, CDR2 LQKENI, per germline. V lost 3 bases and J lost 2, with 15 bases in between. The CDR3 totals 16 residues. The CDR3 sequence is CASSPQGGTFTDTQYF. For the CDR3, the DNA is TGTGCCAGCTCACCCCAGGGGGGAACCTTCACAGATACGCAGTATTTT. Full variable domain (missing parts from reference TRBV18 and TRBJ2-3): NAGVMQNPRHLVRRRGQEARLRCSPMKGHSHVYWYRQLPEEGLKFMVYLQKENIIDESGMPKERFSAEFPKEGPSILRIQQVVRGDSAAYFCASSPQGGTFTDTQYFGPGTRLTVL.

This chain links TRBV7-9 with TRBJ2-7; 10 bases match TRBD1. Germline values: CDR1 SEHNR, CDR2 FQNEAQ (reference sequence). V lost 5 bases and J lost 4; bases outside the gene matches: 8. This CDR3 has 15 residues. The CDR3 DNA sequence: TGTGCCAGCAGCCGATCGACAGGGGGCGTTTACGAGCAGTACTTC. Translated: CASSRSTGGVYEQYF.

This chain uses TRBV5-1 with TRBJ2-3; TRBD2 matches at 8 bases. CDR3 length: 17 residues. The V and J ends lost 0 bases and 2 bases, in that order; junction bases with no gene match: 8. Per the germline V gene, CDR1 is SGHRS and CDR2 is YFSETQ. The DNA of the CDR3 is TGCGCCAGCAGCTTGGCTCGGAGTAGCGGGGCCACAGATACGCAGTATTTT. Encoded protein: CASSLARSSGATDTQYF. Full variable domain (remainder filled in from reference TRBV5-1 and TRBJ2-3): KAGVTQTPRYLIKTRGQQVTLSCSPISGHRSVSWYQQTPGQGLQFLFEYFSETQRNKGNFPGRFSGRQFSNSRSEMNVSTLELGDSALYLCASSLARSSGATDTQYFGPGTRLTVL.

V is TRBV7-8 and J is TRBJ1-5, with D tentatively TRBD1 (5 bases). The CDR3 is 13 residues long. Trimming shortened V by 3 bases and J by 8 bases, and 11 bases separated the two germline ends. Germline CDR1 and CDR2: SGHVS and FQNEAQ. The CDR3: CASSLRGGEPQHF. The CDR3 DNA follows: TGTGCCAGCAGCTTGCGTGGAGGGGAGCCCCAGCATTTT.